A single sample is the source of the 21 T cell receptor beta chains below, sequenced in a study of blood T cell repertoires in COVID-19. Clones were sequenced by immunoSEQ multiplex PCR, and TCRdb holds only the in-frame ones, with some missing. This sample has about 130,000 clones; about 72% occur once, and the top ten carry approximately 11%. The sample consisted of peripheral blood. The receptors come from a man between 60 and 70 years old who had recovered from COVID-19.

This clone was detected only a few times. CDR3 nucleotides: TGCGCCAGCACGGAGGGGACGGGGAACACTGAAGCTTTCTTT. Translation: CASTEGTGNTEAFF. This rearrangement joins TRBV5-1 to TRBJ1-1; a weak D match, TRBD1 (5 bases). The CDR3 contains 14 residues. The V and J ends lost 6 bases and 1 base respectively, with 13 bases between them. The germline V gene encodes CDR1 SGHRS and CDR2 YFSETQ.

The chain links TRBV9 to TRBJ2-5; 10 bases match TRBD2. Trimming removed 0 bases from V and 4 bases from J; junction bases left unmatched: 12. This CDR3 is 18 amino acids long. From germline, CDR1 is SGDLS and CDR2 YYNGEE. CDR3 region: CASSVGASGSTDGETQYF. As DNA, the CDR3 is TGTGCCAGCAGCGTAGGGGCTAGCGGGAGTACGGACGGAGAGACCCAGTACTTC.

In its sample, this clone was seen once. The V gene is TRBV28, the J gene TRBJ2-5; a possible D gene is TRBD2 (6 bases). V was shortened by 5 bases and J by 2 bases, with 15 bases between the two germline ends. CDR3 length equals 15 residues. The germline V gene encodes CDR1 MDHEN and CDR2 SYDVKM. This chain's CDR3 is CASSPSGGRQETQYF. In DNA form, the CDR3 reads TGTGCCAGCAGTCCCAGTGGAGGGCGGCAAGAGACCCAGTACTTC.

This clone occurred a few times. The gene calls are TRBV6-5 and TRBJ1-5, with 8 bases that match TRBD1. CDR1 and CDR2 (germline): MNHEY, SVGAGI. This CDR3 contains 14 residues. With V trimmed by 6 bases and J by 4 bases, 5 bases remained unmatched. The CDR3 region has the DNA TGTGCCAGCAGAAGGACAGGGCGAAATCAGCCCCAGCATTTT. Translating gives CASRRTGRNQPQHF.

This sequence joins TRBV3-1 (or the pseudogene TRBV3-2) and TRBJ1-2; D remains ambiguous. Germline V gives CDR1 LGHDT, CDR2 YNNKEL (reference sequence). The CDR3 sequence is 16 residues long. V lost 1 base to trimming and J lost 4 bases, with 16 bases between them. CDR3 in amino acids: CASSQGRLVRSYGYTF. CDR3 in DNA: TGTGCCAGCAGCCAAGGACGTCTAGTTAGGTCCTATGGCTACACCTTC.

The rearrangement uses TRBV10-3 and TRBJ2-7; 16 nucleotides agree with TRBD2. Germline CDR1 and CDR2: ENHRY and SYGVKD. Trimming cost V 4 bases and J 10 bases; bases outside gene matches: 13. The CDR3 is 17 residues long. CDR3 amino acids: CAISGPTGTSGRAHQYF. The CDR3 DNA reads as TGTGCCATCAGTGGCCCTACCGGGACTAGCGGGAGGGCCCACCAGTACTTC.

V is TRBV6-5 and J is TRBJ1-5, with 8 bases aligning to TRBD1. The CDR3 loop spans 13 amino acids. Germline values: CDR1 MNHEY, CDR2 SVGAGI. J gave up 5 bases and V 5 bases, and 2 bases lay outside the gene matches. The CDR3 region has the DNA TGTGCCAGCAGTCTGACAGGGGATCAGCCCCAGCATTTT. Translating it yields CASSLTGDQPQHF.

The V call is TRBV20-1, the J call TRBJ2-5; TRBD2 matches 13 bases. Unmatched junction bases numbered 11, after V lost 3 bases and J lost 1 base. CDR1 is DFQATT, CDR2 SNEGSKA, per germline (reference sequence). The CDR3 covers 18 residues. This chain's CDR3 is CSASRETGTSGTQETQYF. CDR3 bases: TGCAGTGCTAGTCGCGAGACAGGGACTAGCGGGACCCAAGAGACCCAGTACTTC.

This rearrangement joins TRBV11-2 to TRBJ1-4; maybe TRBD1 (5 bases). V lost 4 bases to trimming and J lost 0 bases, with 9 bases between them. This CDR3 has 15 residues. Germline V gene data show CDR1 as SGHAT and CDR2 as FQNNGV. The CDR3 DNA reads TGTGCCAGCAGCTCCTACAGGTCAACTAATGAAAAACTGTTTTTT. Residues: CASSSYRSTNEKLFF.

The chain recombines TRBV28 with TRBJ1-1; 7 positions agree with TRBD1. J was trimmed by 5 bases and V by 6 bases; bases with no gene match: 18. This CDR3 has 17 residues. Germline lookup yields CDR1 MDHEN and CDR2 SYDVKM. This CDR3 is CASSRPLTGVLRTEAFF. For the CDR3, the DNA is TGTGCCAGCAGCCGACCCCTTACAGGGGTTCTTAGGACTGAAGCTTTCTTT.

The chain recombines TRBV3-1 (or the pseudogene TRBV3-2) with TRBJ1-1, with D unresolved. Germline-derived CDR1 and CDR2 are LGHDT and YNNKEL (reference sequence). Between the trimmed V and J ends, which lost 4 bases and 3 bases, there was a span of 6 bases. The CDR3 is made up of 12 amino acids. The CDR3 sequence: CASSPGDTEAFF. The CDR3 nucleotides are TGTGCCAGCAGCCCCGGGGACACTGAAGCTTTCTTT.

The rearrangement joins TRBV6-6 to TRBJ2-7, with D perhaps matching TRBD1 (5 bases). Germline assignment: CDR1 MNHNY and CDR2 SVGAGI (reference sequence). This CDR3 has 15 residues. Trimming pared 6 bases from V and 7 bases from J, leaving 22 bases between. CDR3 sequence reads: CASSRLPRQTEEQYF. DNA for the CDR3: TGTGCCAGCAGCCGACTCCCTCGACAGACGGAGGAGCAGTACTTC.

In this sample, this clone turned up a few times. The chain is built from TRBV7-3 and TRBJ2-3, with TRBD2 identical over 7 bases. J gave up 5 bases and V 1 base, and 9 bases lay outside the gene matches. Germline-derived CDR1 and CDR2 are SGHTA and FQGTGA. This CDR3 comprises 16 residues. CDR3 DNA: TGTGCCAGCAGCTTAAACCCTGGCGGGAGCGGAGATACGCAGTATTTT. Translating gives CASSLNPGGSGDTQYF.

The V gene is TRBV7-8, the J gene TRBJ1-3; weak D call: TRBD1 (6 bases). V was shortened by 1 base and J by 0 bases, with 13 bases between the two germline ends. This CDR3 region has 17 residues. Germline CDR1 reads SGHVS; CDR2 reads FQNEAQ. The CDR3 DNA reads TGTGCCAGCAGCTTAGTCAGTTGGGACAACTCTGGAAACACCATATATTTT. It specifies CASSLVSWDNSGNTIYF.

The chain links TRBV18 to TRBJ2-6; D may be TRBD1 (5 bases). Germline CDR1 is KGHSH and CDR2 is LQKENI. V gave up 2 bases and J gave up 1 base, with 12 bases separating them. CDR3 size: 17 residues. The CDR3 spells CASSPEDQGSGANVLTF. The CDR3, as DNA: TGTGCCAGCTCACCAGAGGATCAGGGTTCTGGGGCCAACGTCCTGACTTTC. The entire variable domain, with the rest obtained from reference TRBV18 and TRBJ2-6, is as follows: NAGVMQNPRHLVRRRGQEARLRCSPMKGHSHVYWYRQLPEEGLKFMVYLQKENIIDESGMPKERFSAEFPKEGPSILRIQQVVRGDSAAYFCASSPEDQGSGANVLTFGAGSRLTVL.

This clone appeared once. The chain carries TRBV29-1 and TRBJ2-3; possibly TRBD1 for D (6 bases). V lost 3 bases and J 4 bases, leaving 11 bases between the germline ends. CDR3 length: 13 amino acids. Germline lookup yields CDR1 SQVTM and CDR2 ANQGSEA. In nucleotides, the CDR3 is TGCAGCGTTGACCCACAGGGTGCAGATACGCAGTATTTT. Its protein is CSVDPQGADTQYF.

V is TRBV6-6 and J is TRBJ1-3; D possibly corresponds to TRBD1 (5 bases). The ends were cut back, 6 bases at V and 2 bases at J, with 14 bases in the middle. Germline assignment: CDR1 MNHNY and CDR2 SVGAGI (reference sequence). The CDR3 is 15 residues long. CDR3 sequence: CASRAQGSAGNTIYF. In DNA, the CDR3 is TGTGCCAGCAGAGCTCAGGGAAGTGCTGGAAACACCATATATTTT.

The chain joins TRBV30 to TRBJ2-7; D may be TRBD1 (6 bases). Per germline, CDR1 GTSNPN and CDR2 SVGIG (reference sequence). V was cut by 2 bases and J by 3 bases, with 8 bases left in between. CDR3 size: 12 residues. CDR3 nucleotides: TGTGCCTGGAGTAAGGGGGACTACGAGCAGTACTTC. This gives the protein CAWSKGDYEQYF. Full variable domain (remainder filled in from reference TRBV30 and TRBJ2-7): SQTIHQWPATLVQPVGSPLSLECTVEGTSNPNLYWYRQAAGRGLQLLFYSVGIGQISSEVPQNLSASRPQDRQFILSSKKLLLSDSGFYLCAWSKGDYEQYFGPGTRLTVT.

V gene TRBV18 combines with J gene TRBJ2-6; D is perhaps TRBD2 (5 bases). Germline V gene lookup returns CDR1 KGHSH and CDR2 LQKENI. This CDR3 has 17 amino acids. V lost 0 bases, J lost 0 bases, and 9 bases lay in between. The CDR3 region is CASSPPTGSSGANVLTF. The CDR3 DNA is TGTGCCAGCTCACCACCGACGGGGTCCTCTGGGGCCAACGTCCTGACTTTC.

The chain combines TRBV6-6 with TRBJ1-2; 7 bases fit TRBD1. V dropped 4 bases and J dropped 6; count of bases not matched to a gene: 5. Germline V gene lookup returns CDR1 MNHNY and CDR2 SVGAGI (reference sequence). The CDR3 loop spans 13 amino acids. Here the CDR3 reads CASSLTGENGYTF. CDR3 coding DNA: TGTGCCAGCAGTTTAACAGGGGAGAATGGCTACACCTTC.

This clone came up many times. The V and J genes are TRBV5-6 and TRBJ1-5, with 8 bases lining up with TRBD1. The CDR3 sequence is 14 residues long. The V gene's germline CDR1 is SGHDT and CDR2 YYEEEE. The V segment lost 4 bases and the J segment 5 bases; nucleotides outside the gene matches: 5. The CDR3 spells CASSQRQGYQPQHF. CDR3 coding DNA: TGTGCCAGCAGCCAACGACAGGGGTATCAGCCCCAGCATTTT.